Included here is one T cell receptor beta chain sequence, with context. Its antigen is undetermined. This CDR3 is built from 12 residues. Germline CDR1 reads MNHEY; CDR2 reads SMNVEV (reference sequence). V lost 4 bases, J lost 10 bases, and 11 bases lay in between. Before sequencing, viral peptide pools were used by the ViraFEST assay to expand antigen-specific CD4+ T cells. Isolating CD4+ T cells followed approximately 11 days of culture. A PCR test confirmed that the person had SARS-CoV-2 infection between March and December 2020. After about 2 million PBMC were placed in each well, they were cultured with around 10 IU/ml IL-2 and roughly 10 ug/ml peptides. Sequencing was performed with immunoSEQ multiplex PCR; in TCRdb, only in-frame clones are kept and a portion is missing. The sample has about 36,000 clones, approximately 72% seen once. The data derive from a study of vaccination effects on CD4 cells after COVID-19. Study-wide context: Two convalescent donors provided samples 16 days and one week before vaccination. Findings and limits, study-wide: Convalescents showed post-vaccine spike-reactive clones that were mainly new vaccine-induced clones.

The material was CD4+ T cells from PBMCs cultured with HCoV-NL63 spike peptides, obtained before COVID-19 vaccination. This chain joins TRBV27 and TRBJ1-5; the D is unclear. The source of this sequence is a human donor who had a prior SARS-CoV-2 infection. DNA for the CDR3: TGTGCCAGCAGTTCCGTCGGTCGACCCCAGCATTTT. Translated: CASSSVGRPQHF.